These T cell receptor beta chains were read from a single sample in a study of shared clonotypes between healthy human individuals. Profiled with immunoSEQ multiplex PCR; TCRdb holds only in-frame clones, not every one. Among around 1.9 million clones listed, about 92% were seen once. Source material: naive CD8+ T cells from PBMCs. These receptors were obtained from a man younger than 35 in good health. Some clones in this sample may be carry-over from other donors' samples. Both conserved end residues are part of each CDR3. Each record gives: V gene, D gene, J gene, clone size, CDR3 DNA, CDR3 protein. D genes are given only for firm matches. The size of a clone is reported for some rows only, either as once, few or many, or as a class for expanded clones.

TRBV10-3	TRBD2	TRBJ2-3	-	TGTGCCATCAGTGAGTCGCTGACTAGCGGGCGGGATACGCAGTATTTT	CAISESLTSGRDTQYF
TRBV23-1	-	TRBJ2-3	-	TGCGCCAGCAGTCAATTCGCGGGGATTAGCACAGATACGCAGTATTTT	CASSQFAGISTDTQYF
TRBV29-1	-	TRBJ2-7	-	TGCAGCGTTCCCAACGGACATTCCTCCTACGAGCAGTACTTC	CSVPNGHSSYEQYF
TRBV19	-	TRBJ1-2	-	TGTGCCAGTGGGGGACTTGGCTACACCTTC	CASGGLGYTF
TRBV28	-	TRBJ1-4	-	TGTGCCAGCAGACCGATTCTGGCAGGGGTAAATAATGAAAAACTGTTTTTT	CASRPILAGVNNEKLFF
TRBV10-3	TRBD2	TRBJ2-1	-	TGTGCCATCAGTGAGGAATCTAGCGGGAGAAGTGGTAATGAGCAGTTCTTC	CAISEESSGRSGNEQFF
TRBV19	TRBD1	TRBJ1-1	-	TGTGCCAGTAGCCCGGGTAGGGGGCAAACTGAAGCTTTCTTT	CASSPGRGQTEAFF
TRBV11-2	TRBD2	TRBJ2-1	-	TGTGCCAGCAGCCCGCTAGCGGGAGGGTACAATGAGCAGTTCTTC	CASSPLAGGYNEQFF
TRBV28	TRBD1	TRBJ1-4	-	TGTGCCAGCAGCGGGGGGGACAGACTGCGAGAAAAACTGTTTTTT	CASSGGDRLREKLFF
TRBV27	-	TRBJ1-2	-	TGTGCCAGCAGCCCCGGGAACCTCTATGGCTACACCTTC	CASSPGNLYGYTF
TRBV6-1	-	TRBJ2-3	-	TGTGCCAGCAGGGTCGGACGGGTGAGCACAGATACGCAGTATTTT	CASRVGRVSTDTQYF
TRBV7-2	TRBD1	TRBJ1-5	-	TGTGCCAGTTCGGACAGGGGGCGAGATCAGCCCCAGCATTTT	CASSDRGRDQPQHF
TRBV27	-	TRBJ1-5	-	TGTGCCAGCTCCCCAGCCGTTCTGAGCAATCAGCCCCAGCATTTT	CASSPAVLSNQPQHF
TRBV30	-	TRBJ1-1	few	TGTGCCTGGAGTGAGGATAGACAAACTGAAGCTTTCTTT	CAWSEDRQTEAFF
TRBV4-3	-	TRBJ2-1	once	TGCGCCAGCAGCCTCGGACTCGACTCCTACAATGAGCAGTTCTTC	CASSLGLDSYNEQFF
TRBV4-1	-	TRBJ2-7	-	TGCGCCAGCAGCCTAAGTTGGGAGAGTTCCTACGAGCAGTACTTC	CASSLSWESSYEQYF
TRBV27	-	TRBJ2-1	-	TGTGCCAGCAGCCTTGGCAGATACAATGAGCAGTTCTTC	CASSLGRYNEQFF
TRBV9	TRBD2	TRBJ2-1	-	TGTGCCAGCAGCGGCGGGACTAGGCACTCCAATGAGCAGTTCTTC	CASSGGTRHSNEQFF
TRBV6-5	-	TRBJ1-1	-	TGTGCCAGCAGTCCCGTCGTTCTCCGGGCTGAAGCTTTCTTT	CASSPVVLRAEAFF
TRBV28	TRBD1	TRBJ2-7	once	TGTGCCAGCAGCCTTCGGACAGGTCCAATCGAGCAGTACTTC	CASSLRTGPIEQYF
TRBV7-8	-	TRBJ1-3	-	TGTGCCAGCAGCTTAGCGATAACATACACCCATAAGGGGGTACGTGGAAACACCATATATTTT	CASSLAITYTHKGVRGNTIYF
TRBV6-6	-	TRBJ2-2	once	TGTGCCAGCAGGGCCTTTGACCTAGGCGCCGGGGAGCTGTTTTTT	CASRAFDLGAGELFF
TRBV9	-	TRBJ1-3	-	TGTGCCAGCAGCGTAGAAGGGGCAGGAAACACCATATATTTT	CASSVEGAGNTIYF
TRBV27	TRBD2	TRBJ2-7	-	TGTGCCAGCAGTCCAAGACTAGCGGGAGTCGTATACGAGCAGTACTTC	CASSPRLAGVVYEQYF
TRBV28	-	TRBJ2-3	-	TGTGCCAGCAGTTCCCCGCGTTTTCATGTCGGGGCCACAGATACGCAGTATTTT	CASSSPRFHVGATDTQYF
TRBV7-9	-	TRBJ2-7	once	TGTGCCAGCAGCTTAGTTCAGGCCGAGCAGTACTTC	CASSLVQAEQYF
TRBV29-1	-	TRBJ2-7	-	TGCAGCGTTGAGCTTGTGACAGACTCCTACGAGCAGTACTTC	CSVELVTDSYEQYF
TRBV7-7	-	TRBJ2-7	-	TGTGCCAGCAGCTTAAGACCAGGGAGCTCCTACGAGCAGTACTTC	CASSLRPGSSYEQYF
TRBV27	-	TRBJ1-1	-	TGTGCCAGCAGCCGCATCCACGACGCAGGAGCTTTCTTT	CASSRIHDAGAFF
TRBV30	-	TRBJ2-2	-	TGTGCCTGGAGTCTCGTCGGGAGTGTCGGGGAGCTGTTTTTT	CAWSLVGSVGELFF
TRBV2	-	TRBJ1-4	-	TGTGCCAGCAACTCATGGACGGGAGATGAAAAACTGTTTTTT	CASNSWTGDEKLFF
TRBV7-9	-	TRBJ2-5	-	TGTGCCAGCAGCTTAGATATATGGACGGAAGAGACCCAGTACTTC	CASSLDIWTEETQYF
TRBV5-4	-	TRBJ2-1	-	TGTGCCAGCAGCAGGATCGGGACTGACAATGAGCAGTTCTTC	CASSRIGTDNEQFF
TRBV6-1	TRBD1	TRBJ1-1	-	TGTGCCAGCAGGGACAGGGGGAACACTGAAGCTTTCTTT	CASRDRGNTEAFF
TRBV6-1	TRBD1	TRBJ2-1	-	TGTGCCAGTACAGGGGGTGGTTCCTACAATGAGCAGTTCTTC	CASTGGGSYNEQFF
TRBV7-9	-	TRBJ1-2	-	TGTGCCAGCAGCTTACATCAGGGGTCGAGGACCTTC	CASSLHQGSRTF
TRBV28	-	TRBJ2-1	-	TGTGCCAGCAGTTTCCACTCGGGGTCTGGCGATGAGCAGTTCTTC	CASSFHSGSGDEQFF
TRBV7-9	TRBD1	TRBJ2-1	-	TGTGCCAGCAGCTTAGGGGAGACAGGGCGATCCTACAATGAGCAGTTCTTC	CASSLGETGRSYNEQFF
TRBV6-6	-	TRBJ2-1	-	TGTGCCAGCAAGTACTTAGGGACTTTCGACAATGAGCAGTTCTTC	CASKYLGTFDNEQFF
TRBV2	-	TRBJ2-7	-	TGTGCCAGCAGCACGGGACCCTCCGCGACGAGAGAGTACTTC	CASSTGPSATREYF
TRBV30	-	TRBJ1-2	-	TGTGCCCGTGGGGGAGGCTATGGCTACACCTTC	CARGGGYGYTF
TRBV19	TRBD1	TRBJ1-2	-	TGTGCCAGTAGTATCGGGACAGGGGATGGCTACACCTTC	CASSIGTGDGYTF
TRBV27	-	TRBJ2-1	-	TGTGCCAGCAGTTGGTCCCAGCGCAATGAGCAGTTCTTC	CASSWSQRNEQFF
TRBV7-2	-	TRBJ2-7	-	TGTGCCAGCACCCCAAGTGGCGGGGTGGCGGACGAGCAGTACTTC	CASTPSGGVADEQYF
TRBV10-2	TRBD1	TRBJ2-7	-	TGCGCCAGCAGCCTCGGGACAGTCGAGCAGTACTTC	CASSLGTVEQYF
TRBV9	-	TRBJ2-7	-	TGTGCCAGCAGCGTAGGGGACCACTCCTACGAGCAGTACTTC	CASSVGDHSYEQYF
TRBV29-1	-	TRBJ2-3	-	TGCAGCGTTGATTCATGGGGCGTGTGGGGAACTAGCACAGATACGCAGTATTTT	CSVDSWGVWGTSTDTQYF
TRBV19	TRBD2	TRBJ2-1	few	TGTGCCAGCGGGACTAGCGGCTACAATGAGCAGTTCTTC	CASGTSGYNEQFF
TRBV25-1	-	TRBJ2-1	-	TGTGCCAGCAGTGAGAGGGAGCTGGGGGATGAGCAGTTCTTC	CASSERELGDEQFF
TRBV7-2	-	TRBJ2-1	-	TGTGCCAGCAGCCAAAGAGGCGTCCCGGTGGCGGGATCCTACAATGAGCAGTTCTTC	CASSQRGVPVAGSYNEQFF